This entry describes one T cell receptor (beta chain). The antigen is undetermined. Germline assignment: CDR1 SGHTA and CDR2 FQGNSA. The CDR3 runs 16 residues. The ends lost 2 bases at V and 7 bases at J; junction bases unmatched: 8. Combining a sample-barcoded 5' primer with a J-beta primer mix, a second PCR ran for about 6 to 12 cycles. TCRdb reprocessed the 5' RACE reads via MiXCR and lists one record per CDR3 protein. Here the sample spans roughly 1,800,000 distinct CDR3 sequences, about 50% being singletons. The data derive from a study of blood T cells in healthy people across ages. Study results and limitations: Compared with aged donors, long-lived donors showed fewer expanded clones, suggesting selection. Among T cells, TCR beta diversity per million cells dropped roughly linearly as age rose.

This TCR came from a middle-aged woman in good health. The source material was blood. The genes are TRBV7-2 and TRBJ2-1; TRBD2 agrees at 10 bases. CDR3 in amino acids: CASSLSGGERRNEQFF. The CDR3 DNA follows: TGTGCCAGCAGCTTAAGCGGGGGGGAAAGGAGGAATGAGCAGTTCTTC.